This section outlines one TCR beta chain sequence together with its context. What it binds is not known. TCRdb's copy holds only in-frame clones and misses some; the assay was immunoSEQ multiplex PCR. The profile shows some 630,000 clones, about two thirds of them singletons. This sample stems from a study of shared clonotypes between healthy human individuals. Study-wide points: Of the naive CD4 clonotypes, approximately 5% were shared across several donors.

The source of this sequence is a woman in her 30s in good health. The source material was memory CD4+ T cells sorted from blood. Subset indicated: CD45RA-negative fraction.

CDR3 in amino acids: CASSDGDLFYEQYF. CDR3 DNA sequence: TGTGCCAGCAGTGACGGGGACTTGTTCTACGAGCAGTACTTC. The chain employs TRBV6-1 and TRBJ2-7, with a weak D call TRBD2 (6 bases). Germline V gene sequence: CDR1 MNHNS, CDR2 SASEGT. This CDR3 has 14 residues. The ends were cut back, 3 bases at V and 3 bases at J, with 12 bases in the middle.